The 15 T cell receptor beta chains listed next were all sequenced from one sample in a study of cytotoxic CD8 clonotypes in ibrutinib-treated CLL. The protocol was immunoSEQ multiplex PCR, while the TCRdb copy is restricted to in-frame clones and leaves out a portion. The repertoire consists of 120,000 to 150,000 clones, with about 91% occurring once and the leading ten covering 10% to 12%. The sample in question was PBMCs, obtained after 12 months of ibrutinib treatment. These receptors were collected from a human donor with chronic lymphocytic leukemia.

The rearrangement uses TRBV28 and TRBJ2-7, with a weak D call TRBD2 (6 bases). The germline CDR1 and CDR2 sequences are MDHEN and SYDVKM. This CDR3 region has 14 residues. The germline V and J ends were trimmed by 7 bases and 2 bases, with 15 bases remaining between them. The CDR3 DNA is TGTGCCAGCATCGGGCTAGCGTCACCCTACGAGCAGTACTTC. It is translated as CASIGLASPYEQYF.

The chain uses TRBV27 and TRBJ2-3, with TRBD2 matching 7 bases. Germline CDR1 is MNHEY and CDR2 is SMNVEV (reference sequence). The V segment lost 0 bases and the J segment 2 bases; nucleotides outside the gene matches: 5. The CDR3 covers 16 residues. The CDR3 spells CASSLSRWDYTDTQYF. CDR3 bases: TGTGCCAGCAGTTTATCGAGGTGGGACTACACAGATACGCAGTATTTT.

In this sample, this clone turned up once. The V call is TRBV25-1, the J call TRBJ2-1; 8 bases agree with TRBD1. The CDR3 length is 14 residues. Germline V gene sequence: CDR1 MGHDK, CDR2 SYGVNS. V lost 5 bases to trimming and J lost 0 bases; unmatched junction nucleotides: 0. The CDR3 here is CASSTGGSYNEQFF. For the CDR3, the DNA is TGTGCCAGCAGTACAGGGGGCTCCTACAATGAGCAGTTCTTC.

Here the CDR3 DNA reads TGCAGCGTTGTCCCGATGGGAAACGAGCAGTACTTC. Translation: CSVVPMGNEQYF. J is TRBJ2-7 and V is TRBV29-1; no reliable D call. Germline V gene lookup returns CDR1 SQVTM and CDR2 ANQGSEA. This CDR3 has 12 amino acids. Trimming took 4 bases from V and 5 from J, leaving 12 bases between them.

The CDR3 coding sequence is TGTGCCAGCAGTTCGGTGGGGGGGTATAGCAATCAGCCCCAGCATTTT. As protein: CASSSVGGYSNQPQHF. The rearrangement uses TRBV28 and TRBJ1-5; possibly TRBD1 for D (5 bases). V lost 4 bases and J 0 bases, leaving 13 bases between the germline ends. The germline V gene encodes CDR1 MDHEN and CDR2 SYDVKM. The CDR3 totals 16 residues.

V is TRBV28 and J is TRBJ1-5; 9 nucleotides agree with TRBD1. The V segment lost 4 bases and the J segment 4 bases; nucleotides outside the gene matches: 2. The CDR3 runs to 14 residues. The germline CDR1 and CDR2 sequences are MDHEN and SYDVKM. The CDR3, as DNA: TGTGCCAGCAGTTGGACAGGGGCAAATCAGCCCCAGCATTTT. Protein sequence: CASSWTGANQPQHF.

The chain has TRBV10-3 and TRBJ2-1; D unclear. Germline CDR1 ENHRY, CDR2 SYGVKD. V lost 3 bases and J 7 bases, leaving 4 bases between the germline ends. The CDR3 runs 11 residues. As DNA, the CDR3 is TGTGCCATCAGTGACGAGAATGAGCAGTTCTTC. Translation: CAISDENEQFF.

This clone was detected only a few times. The chain recombines TRBV19 with TRBJ2-2; TRBD1 might be the D (6 bases). V lost 10 bases to trimming and J lost 6 bases, with 24 bases between them. Per the germline V gene, CDR1 is LNHDA and CDR2 is SQIVND (reference sequence). The CDR3 length is 16 residues. CDR3 coding DNA: TGTGCCACTAACTACAGGGCCCTAACTAGTCCCGGGGAGCTGTTTTTT. The encoded protein is CATNYRALTSPGELFF.

J is TRBJ2-7 and V is TRBV4-2; D unresolved. Germline CDR1 reads LGHNA; CDR2 reads YNFKEQ. This CDR3 comprises 12 residues. V was shortened by 0 bases and J by 6 bases, with 6 bases between the two germline ends. CDR3 DNA sequence: TGTGCCAGCAGCCAAGATGGACCCGAGCAGTACTTC. The encoded protein is CASSQDGPEQYF.

This clone has a single count. The rearrangement uses TRBV10-3 and TRBJ2-5, with D perhaps matching TRBD1 (6 bases). V was trimmed by 7 bases and J by 4 bases, leaving 13 bases between them. This CDR3 spans 13 amino acids. Germline V CDR1 and CDR2: ENHRY, SYGVKD. The CDR3 loop is CAITQGRGETQYF. The CDR3 DNA reads as TGTGCCATCACTCAGGGCAGGGGAGAGACCCAGTACTTC.

The chain employs TRBV11-2 and TRBJ2-1; D unresolved. The CDR3 runs to 14 residues. Trimming stripped 1 base from V and 6 bases from J, with 10 bases between. CDR1 is SGHAT and CDR2 is FQNNGV in the germline V gene. CDR3 in DNA: TGTGCCAGCAGCTTAGGGAGAGAGTTCAATGAGCAGTTCTTC. Translation gives CASSLGREFNEQFF.

The chain joins TRBV4-2 to TRBJ2-7; tentative D call: TRBD2 (5 bases). CDR1 LGHNA and CDR2 YNFKEQ come from the germline V gene. Trimming left V 0 bases short and J 5 bases short, with 14 bases between. CDR3 size: 15 residues. The CDR3: CASSQDRATRDEQYF. The CDR3 region has the DNA TGTGCCAGCAGCCAAGATAGGGCTACGCGGGACGAGCAGTACTTC.

The V and J genes are TRBV19 and TRBJ2-2, with 10 bases fitting TRBD1. Trimming at V came to 2 bases and at J to 7 bases, leaving 10 bases not matched to a gene. This CDR3 is built from 17 residues. Germline values: CDR1 LNHDA, CDR2 SQIVND (reference sequence). CDR3 in DNA: TGTGCCAGTAGTATAATTTCCGGGACAGGGGTTGGCGGGGAGCTGTTTTTT. Translating gives CASSIISGTGVGGELFF.

V is TRBV19 and J is TRBJ2-5; D ambiguous. With 3 bases removed from V and 5 bases from J, the gap between germline ends came to 10 bases. The germline V gene encodes CDR1 LNHDA and CDR2 SQIVND (reference sequence). This CDR3 has 13 residues. The CDR3 is CASSIFPGETQYF. CDR3 DNA sequence: TGTGCCAGTAGTATTTTCCCCGGGGAGACCCAGTACTTC.

The chain has TRBV27 and TRBJ1-1; D is unresolved. CDR3 length: 14 amino acids. V was cut by 5 bases and J by 6 bases, with 16 bases left in between. Germline CDR1 and CDR2: MNHEY and SMNVEV (reference sequence). The CDR3 DNA reads as TGTGCCAGCAGTGGGTACCGCTCCCGCGCTGAAGCTTTCTTT. Its protein product is CASSGYRSRAEAFF.